This TCR beta chain originates from a study of cytomegalovirus exposure and HLA in healthy donors. General study points: In vitro, three CMV-associated chains proved specific for CMV antigens.

Concerning this clone itself: The antigen is unknown.

V lost 2 bases to trimming and J lost 7 bases; unmatched junction nucleotides: 6. Germline V gives CDR1 SGDLS, CDR2 YYNGEE. CDR3 length: 14 residues. The study ran its PCR with 60 Vbeta and 13 Jbeta primers. The protocol was immunoSEQ multiplex PCR, while the TCRdb copy is restricted to in-frame clones and leaves out a portion. In the table there are tens of thousands of clones, around 80% of which are singletons. Sequenced: PBMCs. This receptor was obtained from a male donor in good health and CMV-seropositive. The gene calls are TRBV9 and TRBJ2-7; 10 bases line up with TRBD2. The chain's CDR3 is CASSVSGGVGEQYF. The CDR3 nucleotides are TGTGCCAGCAGCGTGAGCGGGGGGGTGGGTGAGCAGTACTTC.